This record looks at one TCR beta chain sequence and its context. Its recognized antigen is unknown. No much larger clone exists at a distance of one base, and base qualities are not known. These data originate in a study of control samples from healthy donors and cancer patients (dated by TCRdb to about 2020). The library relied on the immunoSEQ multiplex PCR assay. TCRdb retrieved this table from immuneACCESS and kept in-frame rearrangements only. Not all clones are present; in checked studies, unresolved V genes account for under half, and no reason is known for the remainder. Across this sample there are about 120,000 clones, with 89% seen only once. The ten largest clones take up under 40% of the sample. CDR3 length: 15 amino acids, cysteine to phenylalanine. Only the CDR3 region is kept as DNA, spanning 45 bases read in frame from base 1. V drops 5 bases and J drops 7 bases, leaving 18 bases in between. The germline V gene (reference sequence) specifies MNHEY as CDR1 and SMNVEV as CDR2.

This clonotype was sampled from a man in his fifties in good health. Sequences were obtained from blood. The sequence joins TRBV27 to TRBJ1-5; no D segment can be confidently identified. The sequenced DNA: TGTGCCAGCAGTACGCCAACACCACCCGGGCAGCCCCAGCATTTT. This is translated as CASSTPTPPGQPQHF.